This T cell receptor beta chain was documented in a study of OX40 agonist ivuxolimab in advanced cancers. About the study: All patients had ivuxolimab intravenously every 2 weeks at 0.01 to 10 mg/kg. Enrolled patients in dose escalation had cancers that were hepatocellular carcinoma, melanoma, renal cell or head and neck cancer.

Data came from immunoSEQ multiplex PCR; TCRdb stores just in-frame clones and leaves some out. There are some 80,000 clones in the sample; roughly four fifths occur only once, and about 25% lies in the top ten. The study's findings and limits: Patients with a partial response at 0.1-3.0 mg/kg had among the lowest clonal expansion.

The V gene's germline CDR1 is MNHNS and CDR2 SASEGT. This CDR3 contains 12 residues. V was cut by 8 bases and J by 7 bases, with 12 bases left in between. Remarks on this clone: Its specificity is unknown.

Material: CD4+ or CD8+ T cells sorted from blood, obtained in a trial of the OX40 agonist ivuxolimab. This TCR derives from an adult with an advanced solid tumor such as melanoma, head and neck, liver or kidney cancer. This sequence joins TRBV6-1 and TRBJ1-5; unclear D gene. The DNA of the CDR3 is TGTGCCAGCCAAATGGGAGCGCAGCCCCAGCATTTT. Residues: CASQMGAQPQHF.